This TCR beta chain was identified during a study of blood T cell repertoires in COVID-19. Background on the study: Acute and convalescent COVID-19 samples came from the United States, Italy and Spain. Sources were T cells, B-cell-depleted T cells, or PBMCs; the material itself was cDNA or gDNA.

How the authors handled the data: Reference gene primer amplification gave estimated nucleated cell counts. Sequencing was performed with immunoSEQ multiplex PCR; in TCRdb, only in-frame clones are kept and a portion is missing. From that table come the V and J calls and clone size; the DNA was used to work out D and trimming. This table holds 95,000 to 150,000 clones, 75% to 90% found once. CDR1 and CDR2 from the germline V gene are SGHNT and YENEEA. J gave up 6 bases and V 6 bases, and 5 bases lay outside the gene matches. This CDR3 spans 14 amino acids. This TCR was sampled from a woman aged 70-85 years with acute or convalescent COVID-19. Sequences were obtained from peripheral blood. This sequence joins TRBV11-3 and TRBJ2-2; 9 bases agree with TRBD1. CDR3 in DNA: TGTGCCAGCAGGGGACAGGGAGGTGCCGGGGAGCTGTTTTTT. Translating it yields CASRGQGGAGELFF.